This T cell receptor beta chain was found in a study of PD-L1 blockade in urothelial cancer listed by TCRdb under 2017. With respect to the entire study: Therapy was started in about 2014 for all patients, and atezolizumab 1,200 mg was administered intravenously every 3 weeks. Durable clinical benefit was achieved by nine patients but not by the remaining 20. Patients had an ECOG performance status of 0 or 1 and had received between 0 and 3 prior chemotherapy regimens. Pretreatment tumor samples, along with matched peripheral blood serially collected before and after atezolizumab treatment, were subjected to TCR sequencing. Blood samples yielded a median of roughly 150,000 T cells and roughly 80,000 unique TCRs, with median clonality around 0.083. About 90% of the roughly 29 patients were identified as males with urothelial cancer of bladder origin, and a prior smoking history was reported by 18 of 29 patients. Durable clinical benefit was defined as a progression-free survival longer than 6 months, and TCR features were additionally tested against progression-free survival and overall survival. Whole exome sequencing and RNA sequencing of pretreatment tumors were performed alongside TCR sequencing in the same patients. Somatic, immune and clinical correlates of response to PD-L1 blockade with atezolizumab in urothelial cancer were the focus of an exploratory multi-omic analysis. Blood samples were analyzed at 3 weeks after treatment start (second dose) and at 6 weeks after treatment start. Just over 28 patients had pretreatment blood TCR-seq, around 25 had at least one posttreatment blood collection, and around 25 had tumor TCR-seq. Broad study findings and their caveats: Because the sample size was small (n ≈ 29) and many of the analyses were exploratory, the results are meant to be hypothesis-generating. Greater expansion of tumor-associated TCR clones in peripheral blood 3 weeks after the start of treatment was observed in patients with durable benefit (n of about 20, p = 0.022). A pretreatment peripheral blood TCR clonality below the median was linked to improved progression-free and overall survival.

To estimate absolute template abundance from read counts, synthetic TCR analog templates were spiked into each PCR. Using the immunoSEQ assay, TCRbeta CDR3 regions were amplified from genomic DNA with bias-controlled V and J gene primers. Sequencing of rearranged TCRbeta segments was done at approximately 20X coverage. Per the original workflow: Sequencing errors were corrected by clustering and CDR3s were annotated against IMGT to assign V, D and J genes. Out-of-frame and stop-codon sequences were excluded, and only productive TCRbeta rearrangements were used in downstream analyses. Clonality was computed as one minus Shannon entropy normalized by the log of the number of unique productive sequences. Clones differing between time points or between blood and tumor were identified using Fisher's exact test with Benjamini-Hochberg correction, with an adjusted p below 0.01 applied as the threshold. In its TCRdb copy, this immuneACCESS table keeps in-frame sequences only and misses some clones. Where compared with another copy, unresolved V genes explain less than half of these, and the others have no known cause. V, J and clone size are those of that table, while D and trimming were read from the DNA. Recorded for this sample are fewer than 75,000 clones; under 90% of them occurred a single time. Of the sample, roughly 4.5% falls within the top ten clones.

This clone appeared a few times. Its antigen specificity is not known. No much larger clone exists at a distance of one base, and base qualities are not known. The cohort comprised approximately 30 patients with locally advanced or metastatic urothelial carcinoma treated at Memorial Sloan Kettering on a trial protocol. Peripheral blood mononuclear cells were collected from each patient pretreatment and during treatment, giving between 1 and 8 total time points per patient. The Qiagen DNeasy Blood extraction kit was used to purify genomic DNA from total PBMCs and tumor samples. PBMCs were collected pretreatment and during treatment, and were isolated and stored as previously described. V is cut back by 8 bases and J by 2 bases, with 2 bases in the junction unmatched. The CDR3 runs 14 amino acids, cysteine and phenylalanine included. The DNA shown is the 42-base CDR3, in frame from base 1. CDR1 and CDR2 were assigned from the germline V gene as SNHLY and FYNNEI.

This receptor chain uses TRBV2 and TRBJ2-3; TRBD2 fits 12 bases in the junction. The sample consisted of PBMCs, taken around atezolizumab (anti-PD-L1) treatment. The clonotype was recovered from a man in his 70s with urothelial cancer. The nucleotide sequence is given as TGTGCCAGCCTAGCGGGAGGGTACACAGATACGCAGTATTTT. Its protein reads: CASLAGGYTDTQYF.